These T cell receptor beta chains were read from a single sample in a study of blood T cell repertoires in COVID-19. Clones were read by immunoSEQ multiplex PCR, and TCRdb kept only the in-frame ones, dropping some. The profile shows 150,000 to 200,000 clones, roughly 84% of them singletons. The sequenced sample consisted of peripheral blood. The receptors shown here come from a young man with active or convalescent COVID-19. The CDR3 runs from the conserved cysteine through the conserved F or W. The order of the fields is V gene, clone size, J gene, D gene, CDR3 DNA, CDR3 protein. The D gene is left open where the match is weak. Clone size is given for some rows only: seen once, a few or many times, or a class if the clone is expanded.

v_gene: TRBV7-6; abundance: -; j_gene: TRBJ2-7; d_gene: -; CDR3nt: TGTGCCAGCAGCTTAGACCCAGGCTACGAGCAGTACTTC; CDR3aa: CASSLDPGYEQYF
v_gene: TRBV5-1; abundance: many; j_gene: TRBJ2-7; d_gene: -; CDR3nt: TGCGCCAGCAGCTTGGTGGACAGAGCCTACGAGCAGTACTTC; CDR3aa: CASSLVDRAYEQYF
v_gene: TRBV9; abundance: -; j_gene: TRBJ1-6; d_gene: -; CDR3nt: TGTGCCAGCAGCCCTCGGGAGCCAGCGTCACCCCTCCACTTT; CDR3aa: CASSPREPASPLHF
v_gene: TRBV5-8; abundance: -; j_gene: TRBJ1-5; d_gene: TRBD1; CDR3nt: TGTGCCAGCAGCCTGGGACAGGCAGTCAATCAGCCCCAGCATTTT; CDR3aa: CASSLGQAVNQPQHF
v_gene: TRBV5-1; abundance: -; j_gene: TRBJ2-5; d_gene: TRBD1; CDR3nt: TGCGCCAGCAGCTTCGGGTGGGACAGGGGATACCAAGAGACCCAGTACTTC; CDR3aa: CASSFGWDRGYQETQYF
v_gene: TRBV3-1/TRBV3-2; abundance: once; j_gene: TRBJ2-7; d_gene: TRBD1; CDR3nt: TGTGCCAGCAGCCAAGCTCCCAAATGGACAGGTCCCCCCTACGAGCAGTACTTC; CDR3aa: CASSQAPKWTGPPYEQYF
v_gene: TRBV5-1; abundance: -; j_gene: TRBJ2-2; d_gene: TRBD2; CDR3nt: TGCGCCAGCAATGCGGGGGACGGGGAGCTGTTTTTT; CDR3aa: CASNAGDGELFF
v_gene: TRBV5-6; abundance: -; j_gene: TRBJ2-4; d_gene: TRBD1; CDR3nt: TGTGCCAGCAGCTTAACAGGGGTTGGGGTCTCCAAAAACATTCAGTACTTC; CDR3aa: CASSLTGVGVSKNIQYF
v_gene: TRBV29-1; abundance: -; j_gene: TRBJ2-5; d_gene: TRBD1; CDR3nt: TGCAGCGTTGCGGGACAGCAAGAGACCCAGTACTTC; CDR3aa: CSVAGQQETQYF
v_gene: TRBV5-1; abundance: -; j_gene: TRBJ1-3; d_gene: -; CDR3nt: TGCGCCAGCAGCTTGACAGGGTTGATAAACACCATATATTTT; CDR3aa: CASSLTGLINTIYF
v_gene: TRBV7-9; abundance: -; j_gene: TRBJ2-1; d_gene: TRBD2; CDR3nt: TGTGCCAGCAGCTTACCCTTAGCGGGGGGGCACAATGAGCAGTTCTTC; CDR3aa: CASSLPLAGGHNEQFF
v_gene: TRBV21-1; abundance: -; j_gene: TRBJ2-5; d_gene: -; CDR3nt: TGTGCCAGCAGCAAAGAAGCTAGCGGGAGGCTCCAAGAGACCCAGTACTTC; CDR3aa: CASSKEASGRLQETQYF
v_gene: TRBV2; abundance: -; j_gene: TRBJ1-1; d_gene: TRBD1; CDR3nt: TGTGCCAGCAGTGAAGGACAGGGGCGTACTGAAGCTTTCTTT; CDR3aa: CASSEGQGRTEAFF
v_gene: TRBV6-5; abundance: -; j_gene: TRBJ2-7; d_gene: TRBD2; CDR3nt: TGTGCCAGCAGAAGACTAGCGGGGCCCTCGGGGGAGCAGTACTTC; CDR3aa: CASRRLAGPSGEQYF
v_gene: TRBV29-1; abundance: -; j_gene: TRBJ2-7; d_gene: -; CDR3nt: TGCAGCGTTGAGGCCGTCCTCCCCGGGGGAGACGAGCAGTACTTC; CDR3aa: CSVEAVLPGGDEQYF
v_gene: TRBV11-2; abundance: -; j_gene: TRBJ2-1; d_gene: TRBD2; CDR3nt: TGTGCCAGCAGCTTCCTAGCGGGGGAAAGAGGGAATGAGCAGTTCTTC; CDR3aa: CASSFLAGERGNEQFF
v_gene: TRBV6-5; abundance: -; j_gene: TRBJ1-6; d_gene: -; CDR3nt: TGTGCCAGCAGTTACGGCAGACGGGAGAATTCACCCCTCCACTTT; CDR3aa: CASSYGRRENSPLHF
v_gene: TRBV5-1; abundance: -; j_gene: TRBJ1-1; d_gene: TRBD1; CDR3nt: TGCGCCAGCAGCCAGGGACAGATGCGAATCAACACTGAAGCTTTCTTT; CDR3aa: CASSQGQMRINTEAFF
v_gene: TRBV14; abundance: -; j_gene: TRBJ2-7; d_gene: TRBD1; CDR3nt: TGTGCCAGCAGCCAAGATCGCAGGGGGACCTACGAGCAGTACTTC; CDR3aa: CASSQDRRGTYEQYF
v_gene: TRBV7-2; abundance: -; j_gene: TRBJ2-5; d_gene: TRBD1; CDR3nt: TGTGCCAGCAGCTACTCGGACAGGGGGCATGAGACCCAGTACTTC; CDR3aa: CASSYSDRGHETQYF
v_gene: TRBV7-2; abundance: few; j_gene: TRBJ2-1; d_gene: -; CDR3nt: TGTGCCAGCAGAGGGGGAACCTACAATGAGCAGTTCTTC; CDR3aa: CASRGGTYNEQFF
v_gene: TRBV18; abundance: -; j_gene: TRBJ1-1; d_gene: TRBD1; CDR3nt: TGTGCCAGCTCACAACTTAACACGGGGACAGGGAACACTGAAGCTTTCTTT; CDR3aa: CASSQLNTGTGNTEAFF
v_gene: TRBV18; abundance: many; j_gene: TRBJ2-2; d_gene: TRBD1; CDR3nt: TGTGCCAGCTCACTGGATACAGGGGGCTCCGGGGAGCTGTTTTTT; CDR3aa: CASSLDTGGSGELFF
v_gene: TRBV14; abundance: -; j_gene: TRBJ1-4; d_gene: -; CDR3nt: TGTGCCAGCAGACGTGGAGGGAATGAAAAACTGTTTTTT; CDR3aa: CASRRGGNEKLFF
v_gene: TRBV27; abundance: -; j_gene: TRBJ1-6; d_gene: TRBD1; CDR3nt: TGTGCCAGCAGGGTAAGGGACAGGGCTTCACCCCTCCACTTT; CDR3aa: CASRVRDRASPLHF
v_gene: TRBV10-2; abundance: -; j_gene: TRBJ2-3; d_gene: TRBD2; CDR3nt: TGCGCCAGCACTCACTCCCAAGCGGGGGGGCGGGATACGCAGTATTTT; CDR3aa: CASTHSQAGGRDTQYF
v_gene: TRBV7-9; abundance: -; j_gene: TRBJ2-1; d_gene: -; CDR3nt: TGTGCCAGCAGACCCAAGTGGTCTAGAGGCTCCTACAATGAGCAGTTCTTC; CDR3aa: CASRPKWSRGSYNEQFF
v_gene: TRBV11-2; abundance: -; j_gene: TRBJ2-5; d_gene: TRBD1; CDR3nt: TGTGCCAGCAGCTTAGGGACAGGGTTTGAGACCCAGTACTTC; CDR3aa: CASSLGTGFETQYF
v_gene: TRBV2; abundance: -; j_gene: TRBJ2-2; d_gene: -; CDR3nt: TGTGCCAGCAGTGAAAAGCGGCAATTAAACACCGGGGAGCTGTTTTTT; CDR3aa: CASSEKRQLNTGELFF
v_gene: TRBV28; abundance: once; j_gene: TRBJ1-4; d_gene: -; CDR3nt: TGTGCCAGCAGTTCCTATGAAAAACTGTTTTTT; CDR3aa: CASSSYEKLFF
v_gene: TRBV12-3/TRBV12-4; abundance: -; j_gene: TRBJ2-1; d_gene: -; CDR3nt: TGTGCCAGCAGTTTAACTAATGAGCAGTTCTTC; CDR3aa: CASSLTNEQFF
v_gene: TRBV7-2; abundance: -; j_gene: TRBJ2-1; d_gene: TRBD1; CDR3nt: TGTGCCAGCAGCTTAGTAAGGGGGGGACAGGGAACGAGTGAGCAGTTCTTC; CDR3aa: CASSLVRGGQGTSEQFF
v_gene: TRBV3-1/TRBV3-2; abundance: few; j_gene: TRBJ1-3; d_gene: -; CDR3nt: TGTGCCAGCAGCCCTATAGGGGCTGGAAACACCATATATTTT; CDR3aa: CASSPIGAGNTIYF
v_gene: TRBV7-8; abundance: -; j_gene: TRBJ2-7; d_gene: TRBD2; CDR3nt: TGTGCCAGCAGCCCGGGACTAGCGGGAAGCCACGAGCAGTACTTC; CDR3aa: CASSPGLAGSHEQYF
v_gene: TRBV7-8; abundance: once; j_gene: TRBJ2-7; d_gene: -; CDR3nt: TGTGCCAGCAGCTTAGTTAGGGCAGGGCAAGAGCAGTACTTC; CDR3aa: CASSLVRAGQEQYF
v_gene: TRBV7-2; abundance: once; j_gene: TRBJ1-2; d_gene: -; CDR3nt: TGTGCCAGCAGCTACCAACAGGGTAACTATGGCTACACCTTC; CDR3aa: CASSYQQGNYGYTF